The clone carrying this T cell receptor (beta chain) was recorded many times. Its specificity is not known. This sample is part of a study of T cells in Graves' hyperthyroidism and ophthalmopathy. On the study more broadly: It was at initial diagnosis, before any treatment, that peripheral blood was collected. Study-wide results and limits: Among thyroid clonotypes expanded above 0.001, most also appeared in blood.

Exclusion of a patient resulted from uncontrolled infection, other autoimmune disease, pregnancy or lactation. PBMCs were collected from an approximately 9.5 ml volume of fresh peripheral blood. The CDR3 runs to 12 residues. CDR1 and CDR2 (germline): MDHEN, SYDVKM. The trim removed 10 bases at V and 6 bases at J, leaving 7 bases unmatched. Regions amplified from RNA transcripts were the TCR beta CDR3 regions. In the first-round RT-PCR of the TCR CDR3, the HTBI primer set was used. Via MiXCR, TCRdb re-called the multiplex PCR reads, giving one row per CDR3 protein. This table has a few hundred thousand distinct CDR3 sequences, approximately 18% appearing once.

Material for sequencing was blood. The chain links TRBV28 to TRBJ2-7; TRBD1 agrees at 9 bases. The origin of this receptor is a middle-aged woman with Graves' ophthalmopathy. The CDR3 nucleotides are TGTGCCATCCGGGACAGGGTCGCCGAGCAGTACTTC. Translation gives CAIRDRVAEQYF.